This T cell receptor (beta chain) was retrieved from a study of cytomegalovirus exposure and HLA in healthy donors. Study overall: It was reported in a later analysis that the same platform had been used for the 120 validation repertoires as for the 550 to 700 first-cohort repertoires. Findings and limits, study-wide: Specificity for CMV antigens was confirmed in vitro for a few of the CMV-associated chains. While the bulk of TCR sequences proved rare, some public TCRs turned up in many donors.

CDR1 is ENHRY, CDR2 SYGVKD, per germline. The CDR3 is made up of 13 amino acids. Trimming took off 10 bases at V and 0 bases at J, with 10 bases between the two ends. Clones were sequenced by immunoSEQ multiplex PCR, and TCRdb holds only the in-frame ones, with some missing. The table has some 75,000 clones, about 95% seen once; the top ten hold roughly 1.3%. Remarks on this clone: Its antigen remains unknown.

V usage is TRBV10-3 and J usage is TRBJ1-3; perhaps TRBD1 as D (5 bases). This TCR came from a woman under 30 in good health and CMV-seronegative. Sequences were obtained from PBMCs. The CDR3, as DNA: TGTGCCAGCCAGACAGTCTCTGGAAACACCATATATTTT. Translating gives CASQTVSGNTIYF.